This T cell receptor (beta chain) was recovered during a study of CD8+ T cells in alopecia areata. Study outcomes and limitations: While tofacitinib was given, many expanded lesional clones persisted in scalp and blood. More clonal than normal scalp was lesional scalp, particularly alopecia totalis/universalis.

Treatment specified: oral pan-JAK inhibitor, 5-10 mg twice daily. V lost 0 bases and J lost 10, with 16 bases in between. This CDR3 comprises 15 residues. Germline assignment: CDR1 SGHAT and CDR2 FQNNGV. Extracted RNA was reverse transcribed into cDNA, the sequencing template. The protocol was immunoSEQ multiplex PCR, while the TCRdb copy is restricted to in-frame clones and leaves out a portion. In the table there are more than 110,000 clones, nearly 55% of which are singletons. This clone has only one observation. Its antigen remains unknown. This receptor was identified in a human donor with alopecia areata. This chain joins TRBV11-2 and TRBJ2-1, with D possibly matching TRBD1 (7 bases). Material: CD8+ T cells sorted from blood, obtained at week 4, from a patient treated with tofacitinib. The DNA for the CDR3 is TGTGCCAGCAGCTTAGAGGGACAGCGGGTCAGGGAGCAGTTCTTC. As protein: CASSLEGQRVREQFF. Full variable domain (missing parts from reference TRBV11-2 and TRBJ2-1): EAGVAQSPRYKIIEKRQSVAFWCNPISGHATLYWYQQILGQGPKLLIQFQNNGVVDDSQLPKDRFSAERLKGVDSTLKIQPAKLEDSAVYLCASSLEGQRVREQFFGPGTRLTVL.